This TCR beta chain is from a study of T cell responses to AZD1222 COVID-19 vaccine. Repertoires were generated with immunoSEQ multiplex PCR, while TCRdb's copy carries only in-frame clones and drops some. The sample holds over 150,000 clones, 70% to 90% seen once. V was trimmed by 5 bases and J by 6 bases, leaving 11 bases between them. The length of the CDR3 is 12 residues. Germline CDR1 reads LGHNT; CDR2 reads FRNRAP. Study-wide results and limits: Donors skewed white British and female; clonal diversity was possibly underestimated.

Regarding this clone: The antigen remains unidentified.

This clonotype was sampled from an adult who received the AZD1222 COVID-19 vaccine. The material sequenced was peripheral blood, taken 28 days after the second AZD1222 dose. This chain connects TRBV12-5 to TRBJ2-7; possibly TRBD1 for D (6 bases). This chain's CDR3 is CASGLGGVEQYF. CDR3 DNA: TGTGCTAGTGGTCTAGGGGGTGTCGAGCAGTACTTC. Drawing the rest from reference TRBV12-5 and TRBJ2-7, the complete variable domain is DARVTQTPRHKVTEMGQEVTMRCQPILGHNTVFWYRQTMMQGLELLAYFRNRAPLDDSGMPKDRFSAEMPDATLATLKIQPSEPRDSAVYFCASGLGGVEQYFGPGTRLTVT.